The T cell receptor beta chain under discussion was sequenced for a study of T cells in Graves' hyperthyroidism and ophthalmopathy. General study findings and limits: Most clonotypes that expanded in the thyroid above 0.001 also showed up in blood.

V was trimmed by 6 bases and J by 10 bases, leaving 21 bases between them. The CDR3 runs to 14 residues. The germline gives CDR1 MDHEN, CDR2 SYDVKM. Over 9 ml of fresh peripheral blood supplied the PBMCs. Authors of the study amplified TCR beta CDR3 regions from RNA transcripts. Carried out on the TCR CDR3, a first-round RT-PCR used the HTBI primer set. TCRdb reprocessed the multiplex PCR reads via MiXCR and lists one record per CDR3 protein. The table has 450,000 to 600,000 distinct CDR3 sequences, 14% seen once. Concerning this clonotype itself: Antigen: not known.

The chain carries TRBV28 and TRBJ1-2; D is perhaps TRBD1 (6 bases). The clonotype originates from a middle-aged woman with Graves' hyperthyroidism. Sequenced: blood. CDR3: CASRPDRRTPAYTF. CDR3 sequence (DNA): TGTGCCAGCAGACCGGACAGACGGACCCCTGCCTACACCTTC.